This T cell receptor beta chain originates from a study of cytotoxic CD8 clonotypes in ibrutinib-treated CLL. Study as a whole: The subjects consisted of roughly twelve relapsed/refractory and about 14 treatment-naive individuals, with about 17 IGHV unmutated.

General study points: Circulating CD8+ T-cell counts were tracked by baseline clonality, which exceeded that of age-matched healthy donors. Higher clonality was seen at ibrutinib response and a return toward baseline at progression.

The germline V gene encodes CDR1 SQVTM and CDR2 ANQGSEA. This CDR3 is built from 11 residues. Trimming pared 4 bases from V and 2 bases from J, leaving 4 bases between. Using immunoSEQ multiplex PCR, the repertoire was profiled, and TCRdb retains in-frame clones only, with some absent. The sample includes about 49,000 clones, about half of them seen just once. This clone was counted many times. Its target is not known. The rearrangement uses TRBV29-1 and TRBJ2-3; D gene unclear. The sequence was collected from a human donor with chronic lymphocytic leukemia. This specimen was PBMCs, taken after 12 months of ibrutinib treatment. The CDR3 coding sequence is TGCAGCGTTGGAGACACAGATACGCAGTATTTT. Its translation is CSVGDTDTQYF.